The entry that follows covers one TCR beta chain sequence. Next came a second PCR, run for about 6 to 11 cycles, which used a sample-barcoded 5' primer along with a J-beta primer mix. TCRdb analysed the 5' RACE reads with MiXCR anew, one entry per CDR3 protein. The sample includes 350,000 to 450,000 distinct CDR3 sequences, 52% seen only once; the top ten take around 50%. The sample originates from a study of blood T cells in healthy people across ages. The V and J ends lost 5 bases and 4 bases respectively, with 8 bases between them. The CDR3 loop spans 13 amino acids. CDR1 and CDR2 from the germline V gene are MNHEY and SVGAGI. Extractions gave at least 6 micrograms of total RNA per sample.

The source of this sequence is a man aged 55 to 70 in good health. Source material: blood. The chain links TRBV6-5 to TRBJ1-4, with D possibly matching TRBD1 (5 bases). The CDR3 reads CASSRGFNEKLFF. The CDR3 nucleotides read TGTGCCAGCAGTCGGGGCTTTAATGAAAAACTGTTTTTT.